The rows below give T cell receptor beta chains drawn from one sample of a study of cytotoxic CD8 clonotypes in ibrutinib-treated CLL. The method was immunoSEQ multiplex PCR; TCRdb's version includes in-frame clones alone and lacks a portion of them. In the table there are 25,000 to 30,000 clones, around three fifths of which are singletons. Sequenced material: PBMCs, taken before ibrutinib treatment. Every receptor here comes from a human donor with chronic lymphocytic leukemia. Both conserved end residues are part of each CDR3. The D gene is left open where the match is weak. Clone size is stated in some rows and not others, as once, few, many or a class when expanded.

clone_size: -; j_call: TRBJ2-3; v_call: TRBV10-1; d_call: -; cdr3_nt: TGCGCCAGCAGTGAGTCGTCTAGTCTCACAGATACGCAGTATTTT; cdr3_aa: CASSESSSLTDTQYF
clone_size: -; j_call: TRBJ1-2; v_call: TRBV7-9; d_call: -; cdr3_nt: TGTGCCAGCAGCTTAGGGATAGGAAACTACACCTTC; cdr3_aa: CASSLGIGNYTF
clone_size: -; j_call: TRBJ2-7; v_call: TRBV11-3; d_call: -; cdr3_nt: TGTGCCAGCAATTGTTATGAGCAGTACTTC; cdr3_aa: CASNCYEQYF
clone_size: few; j_call: TRBJ2-3; v_call: TRBV28; d_call: -; cdr3_nt: TGTGCCAGCAGCCCGAGAGGGTTAGCCAGCACAGATACGCAGTATTTT; cdr3_aa: CASSPRGLASTDTQYF
clone_size: -; j_call: TRBJ1-1; v_call: TRBV19; d_call: TRBD1; cdr3_nt: TGTGCCAGTAGTATCGGACAGGGGGGCACTGAAGCTTTCTTT; cdr3_aa: CASSIGQGGTEAFF
clone_size: once; j_call: TRBJ2-2; v_call: TRBV7-3; d_call: TRBD1; cdr3_nt: TGTGCCAGCAGCCCCAGGGACAGGGCAACCGGGGAGCTGTTTTTT; cdr3_aa: CASSPRDRATGELFF
clone_size: -; j_call: TRBJ2-1; v_call: TRBV7-9; d_call: TRBD2; cdr3_nt: TGTGCCAGCAGTTTCCCTACGTGGCGGGAGGCTCATGAGCAGTTCTTC; cdr3_aa: CASSFPTWREAHEQFF
clone_size: -; j_call: TRBJ2-7; v_call: TRBV28; d_call: -; cdr3_nt: TGTGCCAGCAGCCCTCACGGGCCGACGGGATTCTACGAGCAGTACTTC; cdr3_aa: CASSPHGPTGFYEQYF
clone_size: -; j_call: TRBJ1-1; v_call: TRBV27; d_call: -; cdr3_nt: TGTGCCAGCAGTTTATCCGTTAACACTGAAGCTTTCTTT; cdr3_aa: CASSLSVNTEAFF
clone_size: -; j_call: TRBJ1-5; v_call: TRBV6-5; d_call: -; cdr3_nt: TGTGCCAGCAGTTATCGAGGCGGCCAGCCCCAGCATTTT; cdr3_aa: CASSYRGGQPQHF
clone_size: -; j_call: TRBJ1-4; v_call: TRBV6-5; d_call: -; cdr3_nt: TGTGCCAGCAGTTTAGTCGGGACTAATGAAAAACTGTTTTTT; cdr3_aa: CASSLVGTNEKLFF
clone_size: -; j_call: TRBJ2-7; v_call: TRBV27; d_call: TRBD2; cdr3_nt: TGTGCCAGCAGTCCGATACTAGCGGGGGCCTACGAGCAGTACTTC; cdr3_aa: CASSPILAGAYEQYF
clone_size: -; j_call: TRBJ2-2; v_call: TRBV11-3; d_call: TRBD1; cdr3_nt: TGTGCCAGCAGCTGGGGACAGTCCACCGGGGAGCTGTTTTTT; cdr3_aa: CASSWGQSTGELFF
clone_size: -; j_call: TRBJ1-2; v_call: TRBV5-1; d_call: TRBD1; cdr3_nt: TGCGCCAGCAGCGGTACAGGGGGCTTTGGCTACACCTTC; cdr3_aa: CASSGTGGFGYTF
clone_size: few; j_call: TRBJ1-4; v_call: TRBV5-6; d_call: -; cdr3_nt: TGTGCCAGCACTTCCTACAGGGAGTTGGATGAAAAACTGTTTTTT; cdr3_aa: CASTSYRELDEKLFF
clone_size: -; j_call: TRBJ2-3; v_call: TRBV29-1; d_call: TRBD2; cdr3_nt: TGCAGCGTAAGGCAGCGGGGACGCACAGATACGCAGTATTTT; cdr3_aa: CSVRQRGRTDTQYF
clone_size: medium-sized; j_call: TRBJ2-7; v_call: TRBV10-3; d_call: TRBD2; cdr3_nt: TGTGCCATCAGAGGGACTAGCTATAACGAGCAGTACTTC; cdr3_aa: CAIRGTSYNEQYF
clone_size: -; j_call: TRBJ2-1; v_call: TRBV11-3; d_call: TRBD2; cdr3_nt: TGTGCCAGCAGCACCGGGACTAGCGGGTATAATGAGCAGTTCTTC; cdr3_aa: CASSTGTSGYNEQFF
clone_size: -; j_call: TRBJ2-1; v_call: TRBV18; d_call: TRBD2; cdr3_nt: TGTGCCAGCTCACCCCTCAACTGGGCTAGCGGGAGTTCGCGGAATGAGCAGTTCTTC; cdr3_aa: CASSPLNWASGSSRNEQFF
clone_size: -; j_call: TRBJ2-7; v_call: TRBV4-1; d_call: -; cdr3_nt: TGCGCCAGCAGCCAACCGGGAGTATTTTTGGTGGCGGACGAGCAGTACTTC; cdr3_aa: CASSQPGVFLVADEQYF
clone_size: -; j_call: TRBJ1-1; v_call: TRBV2; d_call: -; cdr3_nt: TGTGCCAGCAGTGATTTCTCTGAAGCTTTCTTT; cdr3_aa: CASSDFSEAFF
clone_size: -; j_call: TRBJ2-2; v_call: TRBV21-1; d_call: -; cdr3_nt: TGTGCCAGCAGCCCGACAGGGGAGGCCGGGGAGCTGTTTTTT; cdr3_aa: CASSPTGEAGELFF
clone_size: -; j_call: TRBJ2-7; v_call: TRBV7-2; d_call: TRBD2; cdr3_nt: TGTGCCAGCAGCTTAAGAGGGACTAGCGGAAACTACGAGCAGTACTTC; cdr3_aa: CASSLRGTSGNYEQYF
clone_size: few; j_call: TRBJ1-2; v_call: TRBV7-3; d_call: TRBD1; cdr3_nt: TGTGCCAGCAGCCTCGGGACAGGGAACTCTTATGGCTACACCTTC; cdr3_aa: CASSLGTGNSYGYTF
clone_size: -; j_call: TRBJ2-2; v_call: TRBV19; d_call: TRBD2; cdr3_nt: TGTGCCAGTAGTAGGAGGGCGGGAGACAGTCCGGACACCGGGGAGCTGTTTTTT; cdr3_aa: CASSRRAGDSPDTGELFF
clone_size: -; j_call: TRBJ2-3; v_call: TRBV7-9; d_call: TRBD2; cdr3_nt: TGTGCCAGCAGCTTAGCTAGCGGGGGGAACACAGATACGCAGTATTTT; cdr3_aa: CASSLASGGNTDTQYF
clone_size: -; j_call: TRBJ2-7; v_call: TRBV4-1; d_call: TRBD1; cdr3_nt: TGCGCCAGCAGCCAGGACAGGCTGAGCTCCTACGAGCAGTACTTC; cdr3_aa: CASSQDRLSSYEQYF